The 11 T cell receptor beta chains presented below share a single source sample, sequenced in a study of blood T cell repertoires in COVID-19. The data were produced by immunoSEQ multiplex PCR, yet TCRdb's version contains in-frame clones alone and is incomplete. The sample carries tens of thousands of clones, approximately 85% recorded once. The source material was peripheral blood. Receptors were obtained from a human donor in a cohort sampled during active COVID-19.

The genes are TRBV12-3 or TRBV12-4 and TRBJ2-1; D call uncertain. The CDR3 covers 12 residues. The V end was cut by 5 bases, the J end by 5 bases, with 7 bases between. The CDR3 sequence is CASSLRDNEQFF. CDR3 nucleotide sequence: TGTGCCAGCAGTCTCCGAGACAATGAGCAGTTCTTC.

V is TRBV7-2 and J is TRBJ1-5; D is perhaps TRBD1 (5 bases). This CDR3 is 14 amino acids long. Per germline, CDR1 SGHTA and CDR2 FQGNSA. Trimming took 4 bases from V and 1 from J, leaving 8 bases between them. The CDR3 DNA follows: TGTGCCAGCAGCTACAGGTCAAGCAATCAGCCCCAGCATTTT. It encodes CASSYRSSNQPQHF.

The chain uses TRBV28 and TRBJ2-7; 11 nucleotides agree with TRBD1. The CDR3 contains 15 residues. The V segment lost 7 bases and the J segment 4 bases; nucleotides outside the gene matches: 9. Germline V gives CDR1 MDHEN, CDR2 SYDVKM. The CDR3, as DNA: TGTGCCAGCACCTCCTCCGGGACAGGGGGATACGAGCAGTACTTC. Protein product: CASTSSGTGGYEQYF.

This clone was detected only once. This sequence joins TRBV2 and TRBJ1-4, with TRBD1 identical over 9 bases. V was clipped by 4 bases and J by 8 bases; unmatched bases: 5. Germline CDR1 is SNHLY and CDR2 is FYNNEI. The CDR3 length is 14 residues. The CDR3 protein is CASSARDRVEKLFF. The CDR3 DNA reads TGTGCCAGCAGTGCCCGGGACAGGGTGGAAAAACTGTTTTTT.

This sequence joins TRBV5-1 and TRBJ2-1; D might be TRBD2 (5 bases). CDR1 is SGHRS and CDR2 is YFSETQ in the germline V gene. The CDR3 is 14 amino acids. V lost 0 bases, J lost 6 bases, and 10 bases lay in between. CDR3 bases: TGCGCCAGCAGCTTGGAAACTAGGATCAATGAGCAGTTCTTC. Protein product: CASSLETRINEQFF.

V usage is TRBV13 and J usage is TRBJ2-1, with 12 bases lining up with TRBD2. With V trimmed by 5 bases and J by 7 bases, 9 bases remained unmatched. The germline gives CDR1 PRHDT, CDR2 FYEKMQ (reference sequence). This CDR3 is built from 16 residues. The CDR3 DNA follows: TGTGCCAGCAGCCCACTAGCGGGAGGTCTCTTAAATGAGCAGTTCTTC. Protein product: CASSPLAGGLLNEQFF.

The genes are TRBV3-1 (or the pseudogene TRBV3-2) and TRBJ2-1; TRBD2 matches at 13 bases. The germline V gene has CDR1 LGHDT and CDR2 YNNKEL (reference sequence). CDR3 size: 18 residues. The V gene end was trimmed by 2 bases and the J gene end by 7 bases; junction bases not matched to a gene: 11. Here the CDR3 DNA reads TGTGCCAGCAGCCAAACAGGACTAGCGGGAGTCGTTAGGAATGAGCAGTTCTTC. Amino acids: CASSQTGLAGVVRNEQFF.

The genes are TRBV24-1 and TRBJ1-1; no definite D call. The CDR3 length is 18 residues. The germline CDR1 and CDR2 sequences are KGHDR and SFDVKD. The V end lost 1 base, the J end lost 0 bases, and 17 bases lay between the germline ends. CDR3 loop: CATSDFSPWGGMNTEAFF. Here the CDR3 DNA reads TGTGCCACCAGTGATTTCTCCCCTTGGGGAGGCATGAACACTGAAGCTTTCTTT.

The CDR3 DNA sequence: TGTGCCAGCAGCCTCGGGACCTACGAGCAGTACTTC. It translates to CASSLGTYEQYF. The chain joins TRBV7-9 to TRBJ2-7; D possibly corresponds to TRBD2 (5 bases). Trimming removed 5 bases from V and 2 bases from J, with 7 bases in between. CDR3 length: 12 residues. Germline CDR1 reads SEHNR; CDR2 reads FQNEAQ (reference sequence).

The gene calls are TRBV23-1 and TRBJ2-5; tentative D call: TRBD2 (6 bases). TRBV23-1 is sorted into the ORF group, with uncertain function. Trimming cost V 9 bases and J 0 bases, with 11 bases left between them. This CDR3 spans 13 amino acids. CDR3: CARGTLYQETQYF. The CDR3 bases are TGCGCCAGAGGGACTTTGTACCAAGAGACCCAGTACTTC.

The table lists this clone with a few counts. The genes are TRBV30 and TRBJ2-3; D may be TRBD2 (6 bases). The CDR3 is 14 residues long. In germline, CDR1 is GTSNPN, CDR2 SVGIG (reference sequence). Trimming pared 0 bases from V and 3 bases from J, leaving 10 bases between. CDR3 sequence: CAWSVGSGTDTQYF. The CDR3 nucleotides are TGTGCCTGGAGTGTAGGTAGCGGAACAGATACGCAGTATTTT.